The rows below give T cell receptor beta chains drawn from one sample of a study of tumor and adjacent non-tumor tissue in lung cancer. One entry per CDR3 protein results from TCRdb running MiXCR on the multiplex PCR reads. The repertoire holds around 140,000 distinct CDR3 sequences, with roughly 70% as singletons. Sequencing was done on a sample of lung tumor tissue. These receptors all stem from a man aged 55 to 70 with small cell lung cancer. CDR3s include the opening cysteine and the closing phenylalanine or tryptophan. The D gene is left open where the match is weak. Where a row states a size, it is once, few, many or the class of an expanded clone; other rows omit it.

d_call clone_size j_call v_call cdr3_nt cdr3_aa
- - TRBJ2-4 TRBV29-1 TGCAGCGTCGCCGAGACACAAGGCCCTGGAAACATTCAGTACTTC CSVAETQGPGNIQYF
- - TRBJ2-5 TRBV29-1 TGCAGCGTTCTTTTTAGCGTGATTCGAGAGACCCAGTACTTC CSVLFSVIRETQYF
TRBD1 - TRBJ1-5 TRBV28 TGTTCCAGCAGTTTCAGAGGACAGGGGACCAATCAGCCCCAGCATTTT CSSSFRGQGTNQPQHF
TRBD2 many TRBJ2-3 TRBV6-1 TGTGCCAGCAGTGAAAGCCTAGCGGGAGTGGGCACAGATACGCAGTATTTT CASSESLAGVGTDTQYF
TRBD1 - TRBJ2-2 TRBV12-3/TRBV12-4 TGTGCCAGCAGTCCTTGGACAGGACCGAACACCGGGGAGCTGTTTTTT CASSPWTGPNTGELFF
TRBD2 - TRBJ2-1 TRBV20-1 TGTAGTGCTACCACGACTAGCGGGAGCTGGCATGAGCAGTTCTTC CSATTTSGSWHEQFF
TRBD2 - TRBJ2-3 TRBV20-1 TGCAGTGCTCCAGGGACTAGCACAGATTCGCAGTATTTT CSAPGTSTDSQYF
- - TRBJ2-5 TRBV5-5 TGTGCCAGCATCAGGCTAGTATCGGCGCAAGAGACCCAGTACTTC CASIRLVSAQETQYF
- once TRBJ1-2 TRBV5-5 TGCGCCAGCAGCTTGGGTCACCCGGGGGACTATGACTACACCTTC CASSLGHPGDYDYTF
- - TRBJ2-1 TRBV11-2 TGTGCCGGCAGATTATCAGCGTTGTGGAGCTCCTACAATGAGCAGTTCTTC CAGRLSALWSSYNEQFF
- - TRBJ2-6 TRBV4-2 TGTGCCAGCAGCCCCAGGGGTGGTGGGGCCAGCGTCCTGACTTTC CASSPRGGGASVLTF
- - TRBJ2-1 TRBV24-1 TGCGCCAGCAGTGATTATGGACCGAGGGGAAAGGAGCAGTTCTTC CASSDYGPRGKEQFF
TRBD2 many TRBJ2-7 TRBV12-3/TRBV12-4 TGTGCCAGCAGTTTCAAAGCGGGGGCCTCCTACGAGCAGTACTTC CASSFKAGASYEQYF
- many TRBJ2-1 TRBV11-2 TGTGCCAGCAGCCGCATGAGGGACAATGAGCAGTTCTTC CASSRMRDNEQFF
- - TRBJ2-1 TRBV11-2 TGTGCCATCAGCCTGCGTCAGCGGTCGCAGTTCTTC CAISLRQRSQFF
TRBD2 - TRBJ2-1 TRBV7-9 TGTGCCAGCAGGTGGGGACTAGTGCCTTACAATGAGCAGTTCTTC CASRWGLVPYNEQFF
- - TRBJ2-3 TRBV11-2 TGTGCTAGCAGCTTTGGGAGGTGGACATATACGCAGTTTTTT CASSFGRWTYTQFF
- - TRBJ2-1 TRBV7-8 TGTGCCAGCAGCCAATGGATAAACAATGAGGAGTTCTTC CASSQWINNEEFF
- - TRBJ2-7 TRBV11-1 TGTGCCAGCAGCGTTACGGTCTGGTACGAGCAGTACTTC CASSVTVWYEQYF
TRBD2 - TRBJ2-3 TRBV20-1 TGCAGTGCTAGTGGACGCGGGAGGTGGGGCACAGATACGCAGTATTTT CSASGRGRWGTDTQYF
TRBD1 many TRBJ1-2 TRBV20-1 TGCAGTGCTAGAGAAGAGGGGGCGGGTGTCTATGGCTACACCTTC CSAREEGAGVYGYTF
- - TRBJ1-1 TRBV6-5 TGTGTCAGCAGTTACCTCCAGGGTACTGAAGCTTTCTTT CVSSYLQGTEAFF
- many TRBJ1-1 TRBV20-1 TGCAGTGCTATGTTTCGGGTTGACACTGAAGCTTTCTTT CSAMFRVDTEAFF
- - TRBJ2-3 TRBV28 TGTGCCAGCAGTGGCACGAGGGGGTGCACAGATACGCAGTATTTT CASSGTRGCTDTQYF
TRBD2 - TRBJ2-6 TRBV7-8 TGTGCCAGCAGCTCTAGCGGGATCGACCTCTCTGGGGCCAACGTCCTGACTTTC CASSSSGIDLSGANVLTF
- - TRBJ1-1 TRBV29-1 TGCAGCGTTTTAATGCATGGGCTGAAAAGCACTGAAGCTTTCTTT CSVLMHGLKSTEAFF
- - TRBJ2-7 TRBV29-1 TGCAGCGTTGAAGGCGATTGGATCTCCTACGAGCAGCACTTC CSVEGDWISYEQHF
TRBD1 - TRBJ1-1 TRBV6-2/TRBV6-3 TGTGCCAGCAGTATGACAGGGGAGAACACTGGAGCTTTCTTT CASSMTGENTGAFF
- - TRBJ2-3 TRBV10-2 TGCGCCAGCAGTGAGTCTGACCACGTAGGGACGCAGTATTTT CASSESDHVGTQYF
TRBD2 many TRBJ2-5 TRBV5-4 TGTGCCAGCAGCTTGGGGACTAGCGGGAAAGAGACCCAGTACTTC CASSLGTSGKETQYF